This T cell receptor beta chain stems from a study of cytomegalovirus exposure and HLA in healthy donors. Study in general: A preliminary data release comprised tens of millions of unique TCRs obtained from HLA-typed donors. Study-level results: With DRB1 most and HLA-C fewest, TCR association rates differed between HLA loci in a later analysis. In a later analysis, around 18,000 TCR beta sequences were associated with HLA alleles at 0.05 false discovery rate.

CDR1 is LGHNA and CDR2 is YNFKEQ in the germline V gene. This CDR3 is 13 amino acids long. V was pared by 2 bases and J by 8 bases, with 9 bases between. Note on this clone: The antigen is undetermined.

Researchers ran the PCR with 60 Vbeta and 13 Jbeta primers. The data were produced by immunoSEQ multiplex PCR, yet TCRdb's version contains in-frame clones alone and is incomplete. The sample has 110,000 to 150,000 clones, 70% seen once; the top ten hold approximately 2%. This chain connects TRBV4-2 to TRBJ2-2, with D hard to call. This TCR was recovered from a woman in her sixties in good health and CMV-seropositive. Sequencing input: PBMCs. CDR3 loop: CASSQTPGGELFF. The CDR3 DNA reads as TGTGCCAGCAGCCAAACCCCCGGGGGGGAGCTGTTTTTT.